This TCR beta chain was sequenced during a study of T cell responses to AZD1222 COVID-19 vaccine. Study-level points and caveats: Donors, mostly white British, included more females; clonal diversity was possibly underestimated. Nearly half of unique spike-specific TCRs reportedly avoided B.1.351 and B.1.1.7 mutated regions. At study baseline, merely roughly 6 AZD1222 recipients were seropositive.

V was trimmed by 3 bases and J by 0 bases, leaving 9 bases between them. Per the germline V gene, CDR1 is LNHDA and CDR2 is SQIVND (reference sequence). The CDR3 runs to 14 residues. The protocol was immunoSEQ multiplex PCR, while the TCRdb copy is restricted to in-frame clones and leaves out a portion. The table lists about 150,000 clones, around 90% of them singletons. Notes on this clone: Its cognate antigen is unknown.

The source was peripheral blood, collected on day 0 of AZD1222 vaccination. The source of this sequence is an adult in good health. The genes are TRBV19 and TRBJ2-7; D gene unclear. The CDR3 sequence: CASSITRHSYEQYF. DNA of the CDR3: TGTGCCAGTAGTATTACACGCCACTCCTACGAGCAGTACTTC. Full variable domain (outside the CDR3, taken from reference TRBV19 and TRBJ2-7): DGGITQSPKYLFRKEGQNVTLSCEQNLNHDAMYWYRQDPGQGLRLIYYSQIVNDFQKGDIAEGYSVSREKKESFPLTVTSAQKNPTAFYLCASSITRHSYEQYFGPGTRLTVT.